The clone carrying this T cell receptor beta chain was recorded many times. This library used around 400 ng RNA and molecular barcoded adaptors spanning alpha/delta and beta/gamma chains. TCRdb re-called the reads through MiXCR, storing one row per CDR3 protein. The table lists tens of thousands of distinct CDR3 sequences, approximately 15% of them singletons. The V and J ends lost 7 bases and 7 bases, in that order; junction bases with no gene match: 4. This CDR3 spans 13 amino acids. The germline V gene has CDR1 MGHRA and CDR2 YSYEKL. This sample is drawn from a study of read filtering for tumor transcriptome and immune sequencing.

Sequencing was done on a sample of a population of CD138-negative cells sorted from bone marrow. The rearrangement links TRBV4-1 to TRBJ2-3, with TRBD1 identical over 11 bases. This clonotype was sampled from a donor over 35 with multiple myeloma. The DNA of the CDR3 is TGCGCCAGCAAAGGACAGGGGGCGAATACGCAGTATTTT. Protein product: CASKGQGANTQYF.